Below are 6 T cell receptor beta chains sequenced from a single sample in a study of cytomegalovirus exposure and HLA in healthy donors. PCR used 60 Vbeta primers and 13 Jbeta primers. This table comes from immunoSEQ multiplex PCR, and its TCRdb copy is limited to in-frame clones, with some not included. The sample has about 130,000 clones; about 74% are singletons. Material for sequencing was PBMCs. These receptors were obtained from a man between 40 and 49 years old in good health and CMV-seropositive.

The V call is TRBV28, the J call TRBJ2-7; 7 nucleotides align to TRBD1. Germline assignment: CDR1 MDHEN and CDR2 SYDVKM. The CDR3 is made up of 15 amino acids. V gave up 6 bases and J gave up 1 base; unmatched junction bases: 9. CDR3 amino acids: CASRSTGVWSYEQYF. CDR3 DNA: TGTGCCAGCAGGTCTACAGGGGTATGGTCCTACGAGCAGTACTTC.

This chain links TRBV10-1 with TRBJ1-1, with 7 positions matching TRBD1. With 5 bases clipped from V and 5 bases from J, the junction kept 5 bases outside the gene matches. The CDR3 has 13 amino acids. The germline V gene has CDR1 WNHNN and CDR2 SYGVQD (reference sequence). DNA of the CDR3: TGCGCCAGCAGTTACAACAGGGGAACTGAAGCTTTCTTT. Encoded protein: CASSYNRGTEAFF.

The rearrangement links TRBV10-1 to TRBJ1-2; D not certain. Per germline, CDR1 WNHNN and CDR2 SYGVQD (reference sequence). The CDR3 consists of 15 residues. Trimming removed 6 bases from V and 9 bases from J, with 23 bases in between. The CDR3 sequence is CASRNPPRRRRRYTF. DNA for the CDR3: TGCGCCAGCAGAAACCCCCCGCGGCGGAGACGACGCTACACCTTC.

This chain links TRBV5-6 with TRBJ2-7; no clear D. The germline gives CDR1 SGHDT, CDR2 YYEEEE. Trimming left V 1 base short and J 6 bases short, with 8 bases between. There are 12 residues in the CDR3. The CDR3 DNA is TGTGCCAGCAGCTTGTGGGCAGCCGAGCAGTACTTC. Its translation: CASSLWAAEQYF.

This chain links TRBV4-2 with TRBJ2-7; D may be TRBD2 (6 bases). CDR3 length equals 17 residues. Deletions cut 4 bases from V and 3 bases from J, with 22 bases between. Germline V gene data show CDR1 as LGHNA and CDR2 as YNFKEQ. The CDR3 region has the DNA TGTGCCAGCAGCCCCATGGGGGACTCCCTAGACTACTACGAGCAGTACTTC. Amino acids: CASSPMGDSLDYYEQYF.

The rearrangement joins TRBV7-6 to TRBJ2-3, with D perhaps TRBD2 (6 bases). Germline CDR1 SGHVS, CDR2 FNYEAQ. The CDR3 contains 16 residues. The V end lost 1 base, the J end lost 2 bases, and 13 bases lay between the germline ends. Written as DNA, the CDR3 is TGTGCCAGCAGCTTAGGGGCTAGCGCCAACACAGATACGCAGTATTTT. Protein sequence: CASSLGASANTDTQYF.